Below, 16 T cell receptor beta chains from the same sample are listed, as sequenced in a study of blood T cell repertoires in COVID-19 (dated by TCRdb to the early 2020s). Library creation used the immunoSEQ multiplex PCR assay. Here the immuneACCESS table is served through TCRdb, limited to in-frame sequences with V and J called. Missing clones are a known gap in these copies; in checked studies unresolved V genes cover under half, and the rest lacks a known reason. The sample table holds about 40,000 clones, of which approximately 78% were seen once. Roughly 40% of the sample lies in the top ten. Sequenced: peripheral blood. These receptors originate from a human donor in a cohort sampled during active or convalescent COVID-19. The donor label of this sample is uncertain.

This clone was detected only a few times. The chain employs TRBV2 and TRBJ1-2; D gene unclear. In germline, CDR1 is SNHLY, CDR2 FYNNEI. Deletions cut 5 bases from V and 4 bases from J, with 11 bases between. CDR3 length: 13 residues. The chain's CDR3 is CASSSEGTYGYTF. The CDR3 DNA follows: TGTGCCAGCAGTTCGGAGGGAACCTATGGCTACACCTTC.

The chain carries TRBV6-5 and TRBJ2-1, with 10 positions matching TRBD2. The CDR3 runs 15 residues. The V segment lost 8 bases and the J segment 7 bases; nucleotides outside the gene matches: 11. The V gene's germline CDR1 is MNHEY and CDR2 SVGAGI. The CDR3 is CASEKGLAFSNEQFF. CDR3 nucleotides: TGTGCCAGCGAAAAGGGACTAGCGTTCTCTAATGAGCAGTTCTTC.

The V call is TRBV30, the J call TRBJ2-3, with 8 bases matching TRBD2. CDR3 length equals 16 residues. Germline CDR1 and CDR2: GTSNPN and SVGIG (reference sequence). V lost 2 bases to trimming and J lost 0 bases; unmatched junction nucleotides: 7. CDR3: CAWSPRTSRSTDTQYF. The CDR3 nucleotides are TGTGCCTGGAGTCCCCGGACTAGCCGGAGCACAGATACGCAGTATTTT.

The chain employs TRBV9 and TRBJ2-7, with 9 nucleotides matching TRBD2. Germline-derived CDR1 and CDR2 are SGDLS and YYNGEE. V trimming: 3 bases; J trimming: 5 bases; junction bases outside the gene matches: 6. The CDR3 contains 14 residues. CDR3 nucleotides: TGTGCCAGCAGCGGAGGCGGGAGGGCCGACGAGCAGTACTTC. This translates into CASSGGGRADEQYF.

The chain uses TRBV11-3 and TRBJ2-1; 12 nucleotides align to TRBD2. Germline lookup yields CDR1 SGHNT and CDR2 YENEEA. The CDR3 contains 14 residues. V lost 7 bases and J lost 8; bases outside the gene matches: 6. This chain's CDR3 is CASNRASGRDEQFF. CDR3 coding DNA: TGTGCCAGCAATCGGGCTAGCGGGAGGGATGAGCAGTTCTTC.

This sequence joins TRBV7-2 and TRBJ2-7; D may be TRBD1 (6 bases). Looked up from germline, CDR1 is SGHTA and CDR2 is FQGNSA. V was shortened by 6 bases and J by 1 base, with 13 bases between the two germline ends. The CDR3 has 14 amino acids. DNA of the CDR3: TGTGCCAGCAGAAGGGGGACGGATTCCTACGAGCAGTACTTC. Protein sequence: CASRRGTDSYEQYF.

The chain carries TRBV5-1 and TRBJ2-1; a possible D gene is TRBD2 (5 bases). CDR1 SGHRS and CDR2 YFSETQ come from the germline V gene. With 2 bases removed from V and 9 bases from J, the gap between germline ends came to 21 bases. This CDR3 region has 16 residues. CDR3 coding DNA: TGCGCCAGCAGCTTTGGGATCGGATATTCCGAGGGTGAGCAGTTCTTC. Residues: CASSFGIGYSEGEQFF.

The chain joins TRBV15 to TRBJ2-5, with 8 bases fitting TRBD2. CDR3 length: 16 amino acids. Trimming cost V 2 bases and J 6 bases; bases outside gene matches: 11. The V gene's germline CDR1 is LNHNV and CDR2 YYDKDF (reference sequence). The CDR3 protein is CATSRPTLAASKTQYF. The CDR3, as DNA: TGTGCCACCAGCAGACCCACACTAGCGGCATCCAAGACCCAGTACTTC.

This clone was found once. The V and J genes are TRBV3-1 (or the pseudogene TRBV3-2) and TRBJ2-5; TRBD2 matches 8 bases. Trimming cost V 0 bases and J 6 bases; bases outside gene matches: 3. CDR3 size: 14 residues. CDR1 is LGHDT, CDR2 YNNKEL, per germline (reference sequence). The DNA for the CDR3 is TGTGCCAGCAGCCAAGAAGCGGGAGTAAAGACCCAGTACTTC. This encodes CASSQEAGVKTQYF.

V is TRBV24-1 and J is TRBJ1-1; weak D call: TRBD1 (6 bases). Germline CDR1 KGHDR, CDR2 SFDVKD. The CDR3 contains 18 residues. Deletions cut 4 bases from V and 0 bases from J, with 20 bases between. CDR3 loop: CATSEGGKAGHMNTEAFF. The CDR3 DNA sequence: TGTGCCACCAGTGAAGGGGGAAAGGCCGGCCACATGAACACTGAAGCTTTCTTT.

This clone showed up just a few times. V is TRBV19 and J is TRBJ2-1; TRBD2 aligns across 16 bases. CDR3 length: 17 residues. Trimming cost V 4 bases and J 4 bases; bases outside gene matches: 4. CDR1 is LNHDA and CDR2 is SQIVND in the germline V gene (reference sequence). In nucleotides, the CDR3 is TGTGCCAGTAGTAGCCTGGGACTAGCGGGAGGGTACAATGAGCAGTTCTTC. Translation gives CASSSLGLAGGYNEQFF. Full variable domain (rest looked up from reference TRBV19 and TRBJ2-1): DGGITQSPKYLFRKEGQNVTLSCEQNLNHDAMYWYRQDPGQGLRLIYYSQIVNDFQKGDIAEGYSVSREKKESFPLTVTSAQKNPTAFYLCASSSLGLAGGYNEQFFGPGTRLTVL.

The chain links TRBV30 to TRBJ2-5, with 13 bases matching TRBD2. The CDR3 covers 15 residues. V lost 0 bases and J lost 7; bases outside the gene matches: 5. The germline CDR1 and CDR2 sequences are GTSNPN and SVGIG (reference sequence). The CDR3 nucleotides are TGTGCCTGGAGTGTAGGACTAGCGGGAGTAGGGACCCAGTACTTC. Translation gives CAWSVGLAGVGTQYF.

The CDR3 sequence is CASSLEYRTMEFF. The CDR3 nucleotides are TGCGCCAGCAGCTTGGAATACCGGACTATGGAATTCTTC. The chain links TRBV5-1 to TRBJ2-1, with D maybe TRBD2 (6 bases). Trimming stripped 0 bases from V and 16 bases from J, with 17 bases between. Germline V gives CDR1 SGHRS, CDR2 YFSETQ. This CDR3 region has 13 residues.

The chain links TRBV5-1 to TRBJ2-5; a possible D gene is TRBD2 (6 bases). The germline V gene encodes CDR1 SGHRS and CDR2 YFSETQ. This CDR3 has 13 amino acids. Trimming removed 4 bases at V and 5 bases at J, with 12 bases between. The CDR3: CASSPAGWETQYF. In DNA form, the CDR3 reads TGCGCCAGCAGCCCCGCGGGGTGGGAGACCCAGTACTTC.

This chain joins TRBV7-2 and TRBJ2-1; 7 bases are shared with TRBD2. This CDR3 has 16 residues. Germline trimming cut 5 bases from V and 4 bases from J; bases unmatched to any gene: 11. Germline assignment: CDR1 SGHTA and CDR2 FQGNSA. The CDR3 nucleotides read TGTGCCAGCAGCACTATCCCTAGCGGCTATTACAATGAGCAGTTCTTC. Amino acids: CASSTIPSGYYNEQFF.

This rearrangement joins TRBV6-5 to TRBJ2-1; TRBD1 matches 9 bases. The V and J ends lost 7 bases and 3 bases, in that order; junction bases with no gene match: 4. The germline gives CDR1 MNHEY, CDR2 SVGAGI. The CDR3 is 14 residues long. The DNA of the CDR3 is TGTGCCAGCAAGCGGGACAGGGACTACAATGAGCAGTTCTTC. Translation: CASKRDRDYNEQFF.